These 27 T cell receptor beta chains were all obtained from the same sample, sequenced in a study of T cell repertoires and HLA-DP antigens. Only in-frame clones appear in the TCRdb table, and some are missing; sequencing was by immunoSEQ multiplex PCR. The sample contains 55,000 to 80,000 clones, about four fifths of which appear only once. Antigen specificity for these receptors is unknown. Sequenced sample: CD4+ T cells from PBMCs. These receptors were taken from a man aged 60-69 years in good health and CMV-seronegative.

The chain recombines TRBV11-3 with TRBJ2-2, with D unresolved. CDR1 is SGHNT, CDR2 YENEEA, per germline. With 2 bases removed from V and 0 bases from J, the gap between germline ends came to 7 bases. CDR3 length equals 15 residues. The CDR3 coding sequence is TGTGCCAGCAGCTTAACAGATACGAACACCGGGGAGCTGTTTTTT. Protein product: CASSLTDTNTGELFF.

The rearrangement joins TRBV6-4 to TRBJ2-3; 13 nucleotides align to TRBD2. The CDR3 sequence is 16 residues long. The trim removed 5 bases at V and 5 bases at J, leaving 7 bases unmatched. Germline V gene sequence: CDR1 MRHNA, CDR2 SNTAGT. The CDR3 region is CASSLGLAGAKDTQYF. In DNA, the CDR3 is TGTGCCAGCAGTCTAGGACTAGCGGGAGCTAAAGATACGCAGTATTTT.

The chain links TRBV2 to TRBJ1-4; D is uncertain. Per the germline V gene, CDR1 is SNHLY and CDR2 is FYNNEI. The CDR3 contains 13 residues. The ends were cut back, 7 bases at V and 1 base at J, with 7 bases in the middle. CDR3 protein: CASIRGTNEKLFF. DNA for the CDR3: TGTGCCAGCATTCGGGGAACTAATGAAAAACTGTTTTTT.

This clone qualifies as medium-sized. The chain employs TRBV2 and TRBJ2-3; D unclear. The CDR3 has 13 residues. Trimming removed 4 bases at V and 6 bases at J, with 11 bases between. Germline V gene data show CDR1 as SNHLY and CDR2 as FYNNEI. CDR3 nucleotide sequence: TGTGCCAGCAGTGTGACAAGCCGGGATACGCAGTATTTT. Amino acids: CASSVTSRDTQYF.

The gene calls are TRBV19 and TRBJ2-5, with D hard to call. Germline V gives CDR1 LNHDA, CDR2 SQIVND (reference sequence). V lost 2 bases and J lost 5, with 12 bases in between. This CDR3 spans 14 amino acids. The CDR3 is CASSITFKGETQYF. The DNA of the CDR3 is TGTGCCAGTAGTATAACCTTTAAAGGGGAGACCCAGTACTTC.

The rearrangement links TRBV6-1 to TRBJ2-7; 13 bases are shared with TRBD2. The CDR3 is made up of 16 amino acids. The V gene's germline CDR1 is MNHNS and CDR2 SASEGT. V shed 3 bases and J 7 bases; nucleotides not matched to a gene: 9. The CDR3 spells CASSDPTSGRVGEQYV. CDR3 nucleotides: TGTGCCAGCAGTGACCCCACTAGCGGGAGGGTAGGGGAGCAGTACGTC.

The chain couples TRBV10-3 to TRBJ2-7; 7 bases are shared with TRBD1. CDR1 and CDR2 (germline): ENHRY, SYGVKD. The CDR3 is 14 residues long. V shed 0 bases, J shed 5 bases, and the junction held 4 bases outside the gene matches. This CDR3 is CAISESRQGHEQYF. The DNA of the CDR3 is TGTGCCATCAGTGAGTCGAGACAGGGCCACGAGCAGTACTTC.

The genes are TRBV30 and TRBJ2-5, with D uncertain. In germline, CDR1 is GTSNPN, CDR2 SVGIG (reference sequence). CDR3 length equals 14 residues. Deletions cut 3 bases from V and 1 base from J, with 12 bases between. CDR3 bases: TGTGCCTGGAGGGTCCCGGGTCCCCAAGAGACCCAGTACTTC. This encodes CAWRVPGPQETQYF. The variable domain in full, completed from reference TRBV30 and TRBJ2-5, reads SQTIHQWPATLVQPVGSPLSLECTVEGTSNPNLYWYRQAAGRGLQLLFYSVGIGQISSEVPQNLSASRPQDRQFILSSKKLLLSDSGFYLCAWRVPGPQETQYFGPGTRLLVL.

V is TRBV7-2 and J is TRBJ2-5; 10 positions agree with TRBD2. The CDR3 runs to 17 residues. Trimming removed 3 bases from V and 5 bases from J; junction bases left unmatched: 12. Germline V gene lookup returns CDR1 SGHTA and CDR2 FQGNSA. The CDR3 here is CASSFGGLASQGETQYF. The CDR3 bases are TGTGCCAGCAGCTTCGGGGGACTAGCGAGCCAGGGGGAGACCCAGTACTTC. Filled out from reference TRBV7-2 and TRBJ2-5, the complete variable domain reads GAGVSQSPSNKVTEKGKDVELRCDPISGHTALYWYRQSLGQGLEFLIYFQGNSAPDKSGLPSDRFSAERTGGSVSTLTIQRTQQEDSAVYLCASSFGGLASQGETQYFGPGTRLLVL.

This clone was counted only a few times. CDR3 bases: TGTGCCAGCAGCTTGAATAATCTAGCGGGGGAGACCCAGTACTTC. Translated, it gives CASSLNNLAGETQYF. The chain carries TRBV7-3 and TRBJ2-5, with 9 bases fitting TRBD2. Germline-derived CDR1 and CDR2 are SGHTA and FQGTGA. V lost 3 bases and J lost 5; bases outside the gene matches: 7. The CDR3 contains 15 residues.

V usage is TRBV2 and J usage is TRBJ2-7, with 8 bases aligning to TRBD1. The CDR3 spans 14 residues. Germline V CDR1 and CDR2: SNHLY, FYNNEI. Unmatched junction bases numbered 5, after V lost 7 bases and J lost 0 bases. The CDR3 DNA reads as TGTGCCAGCAAACGACAGGGGACCTCCTACGAGCAGTACGTC. Translating it yields CASKRQGTSYEQYV.

V gene TRBV5-1 combines with J gene TRBJ2-2; TRBD1 matches at 9 bases. The V gene end was trimmed by 0 bases and the J gene end by 4 bases; junction bases not matched to a gene: 7. The germline CDR1 and CDR2 sequences are SGHRS and YFSETQ. The CDR3 runs 17 residues. CDR3 residues: CASSLVVGQGFTGELFF. For the CDR3, the DNA is TGCGCCAGCAGCTTGGTTGTGGGACAGGGTTTCACCGGGGAGCTGTTTTTT.

This clone appeared a few times. This rearrangement joins TRBV28 to TRBJ1-2; 7 bases map to TRBD1. This CDR3 has 13 residues. V dropped 4 bases and J dropped 7; count of bases not matched to a gene: 6. CDR1 and CDR2 (germline): MDHEN, SYDVKM. The CDR3 loop reads CASSSGQEGGYTF. The CDR3 region has the DNA TGTGCCAGCAGTTCAGGACAGGAGGGTGGCTACACCTTC.

This clone has a single count. The V call is TRBV6-6, the J call TRBJ2-3; TRBD1 matches 8 bases. Losses at the gene ends were 5 bases for V and 1 base for J; bases not matched to a gene: 2. CDR1 and CDR2 (germline): MNHNY, SVGAGI (reference sequence). This CDR3 has 14 residues. CDR3 residues: CASSPGQGTDTQYF. DNA for the CDR3: TGTGCCAGCAGTCCGGGACAGGGCACAGATACGCAGTATTTT.

The V call is TRBV11-2, the J call TRBJ1-3; no definite D call. This CDR3 contains 14 residues. V gave up 2 bases and J gave up 4 bases, with 9 bases separating them. The germline gives CDR1 SGHAT, CDR2 FQNNGV. Here the CDR3 reads CASSLNRGGNTIYF. The CDR3 DNA sequence: TGTGCCAGCAGCTTAAATCGGGGAGGAAACACCATATATTTT.

The CDR3 is CASSLVSGGISDTQYF. CDR3 DNA: TGCGCCAGCAGCTTGGTCAGCGGGGGGATCTCAGATACGCAGTATTTT. The chain has TRBV5-1 and TRBJ2-3; 9 bases are a match to TRBD2. The CDR3 is 16 amino acids. V trimming: 0 bases; J trimming: 4 bases; junction bases outside the gene matches: 6. In germline, CDR1 is SGHRS, CDR2 YFSETQ. The full variable domain, completed using reference TRBV5-1 and TRBJ2-3, is KAGVTQTPRYLIKTRGQQVTLSCSPISGHRSVSWYQQTPGQGLQFLFEYFSETQRNKGNFPGRFSGRQFSNSRSEMNVSTLELGDSALYLCASSLVSGGISDTQYFGPGTRLTVL.

The V and J genes are TRBV6-6 and TRBJ2-2, with TRBD1 matching 7 bases. The V gene end was trimmed by 6 bases and the J gene end by 0 bases; junction bases not matched to a gene: 4. The CDR3 sequence is 15 residues long. CDR1 MNHNY and CDR2 SVGAGI come from the germline V gene (reference sequence). CDR3 sequence reads: CASRLTGTNTGELFF. CDR3 sequence (DNA): TGTGCCAGCAGGTTGACAGGGACGAACACCGGGGAGCTGTTTTTT.

The V gene is TRBV7-9, the J gene TRBJ2-5, with TRBD2 matching 13 bases. Trimming removed 5 bases from V and 5 bases from J; junction bases left unmatched: 2. The CDR3 totals 14 residues. Germline-derived CDR1 and CDR2 are SEHNR and FQNEAQ (reference sequence). CDR3 protein: CASSGTSGVETQYF. The CDR3 nucleotides read TGTGCCAGCAGCGGGACTAGCGGGGTGGAGACCCAGTACTTC.

The genes are TRBV29-1 and TRBJ2-1; 8 positions agree with TRBD2. This CDR3 has 17 residues. Germline assignment: CDR1 SQVTM and CDR2 ANQGSEA. V shed 2 bases, J shed 3 bases, and the junction held 12 bases outside the gene matches. CDR3 nucleotide sequence: TGCAGCGTTGAACTATTCGGGAGGGGCCAAATCTACAATGAGCAGTTCTTC. Its protein product is CSVELFGRGQIYNEQFF.

The V call is TRBV6-5, the J call TRBJ1-4; 8 nucleotides align to TRBD1. The germline gives CDR1 MNHEY, CDR2 SVGAGI. The CDR3 is 15 amino acids. V was clipped by 6 bases and J by 10 bases; unmatched bases: 13. The CDR3 bases are TGTGCCAGCAGCTCAGGGTCAGGGGGCGGCGGAAAACTGTTTTTT. The encoded protein is CASSSGSGGGGKLFF.

The chain links TRBV10-3 to TRBJ2-7, with D maybe TRBD1 (6 bases). Germline V gene sequence: CDR1 ENHRY, CDR2 SYGVKD. V lost 4 bases and J 4 bases, leaving 14 bases between the germline ends. CDR3 length: 14 residues. The CDR3: CAISAYRGQYEQYF. The CDR3, as DNA: TGTGCCATCAGTGCCTATAGGGGACAATACGAGCAGTACTTC.

The chain joins TRBV4-1 to TRBJ2-3; a weak D match, TRBD1 (5 bases). This CDR3 is built from 14 residues. CDR1 is MGHRA and CDR2 is YSYEKL in the germline V gene. Trimming left V 1 base short and J 4 bases short, with 9 bases between. This CDR3 reads CASSQVRDADTQYF. The CDR3 coding sequence is TGCGCCAGCAGCCAAGTCAGGGATGCAGATACGCAGTATTTT.

The chain employs TRBV11-2 and TRBJ2-1; D is perhaps TRBD1 (5 bases). Trimming left V 7 bases short and J 6 bases short, with 19 bases between. CDR1 is SGHAT, CDR2 FQNNGV, per germline. This CDR3 is built from 15 residues. This chain's CDR3 is CASTFNRLTPNEQFF. The CDR3 region has the DNA TGTGCCAGCACCTTTAACAGGCTTACCCCCAATGAGCAGTTCTTC.

The chain has TRBV19 and TRBJ2-5; D unclear. The germline V and J ends were trimmed by 3 bases and 6 bases, with 8 bases remaining between them. Germline assignment: CDR1 LNHDA and CDR2 SQIVND (reference sequence). CDR3 length: 12 amino acids. The CDR3 DNA follows: TGTGCCAGTAGTATTCCGGCGAAGACCCAGTACTTC. Protein sequence: CASSIPAKTQYF.

This chain connects TRBV30 to TRBJ1-1, with D tentatively TRBD1 (6 bases). The CDR3 is made up of 13 amino acids. In germline, CDR1 is GTSNPN, CDR2 SVGIG (reference sequence). V was pared by 8 bases and J by 1 base, with 14 bases between. For the CDR3, the DNA is TGTGCCAGCGACCGGGACAAGAACACTGAAGCTTTCTTT. This sequence encodes CASDRDKNTEAFF.

The gene calls are TRBV4-1 and TRBJ2-6, with D tentatively TRBD2 (5 bases). The V and J ends lost 1 base and 1 base respectively, with 5 bases between them. Germline V gene lookup returns CDR1 MGHRA and CDR2 YSYEKL. The length of the CDR3 is 15 residues. In nucleotides, the CDR3 is TGCGCCAGCAGCCAAGGAGGGTCTGGGGCCAACGTCCTGACTTTC. Protein: CASSQGGSGANVLTF.

This chain uses TRBV28 with TRBJ1-3, with TRBD1 matching over 9 bases. V shed 2 bases and J 3 bases; nucleotides not matched to a gene: 5. The germline CDR1 and CDR2 sequences are MDHEN and SYDVKM. The length of the CDR3 is 16 residues. In DNA, the CDR3 is TGTGCCAGCAGTTTAGTAACAGGGGGCTTTGGAAACACCATATATTTT. Protein product: CASSLVTGGFGNTIYF.